One sample yielded the 9 T cell receptor beta chains listed below, sequenced in a study of blood T cell repertoires in COVID-19. TCRdb's table, derived via immunoSEQ multiplex PCR, lists solely in-frame clones and lacks some. The repertoire holds about 190,000 clones, with more than 75% as singletons. The material sequenced was peripheral blood. The source is a human donor in a cohort sampled during active COVID-19.

The chain is built from TRBV27 and TRBJ2-2, with 9 bases identical to TRBD2. V trimming: 8 bases; J trimming: 1 base; junction bases outside the gene matches: 5. This CDR3 region has 15 residues. CDR1 and CDR2 (germline): MNHEY, SMNVEV (reference sequence). This CDR3 reads CASLMTSGNTGELFF. DNA for the CDR3: TGTGCCAGCCTGATGACTAGCGGGAACACCGGGGAGCTGTTTTTT.

This chain connects TRBV27 to TRBJ2-1; TRBD2 might be the D (6 bases). The V and J ends lost 4 bases and 4 bases respectively, with 14 bases between them. CDR1 and CDR2 (germline): MNHEY, SMNVEV (reference sequence). This CDR3 is built from 15 residues. CDR3: CASSSRGTNYNEQFF. The CDR3 DNA follows: TGTGCCAGCAGTTCCCGGGGGACGAATTACAATGAGCAGTTCTTC.

The chain links TRBV11-3 to TRBJ1-2, with 10 bases that match TRBD1. This CDR3 comprises 18 residues. The germline gives CDR1 SGHNT, CDR2 YENEEA. With 2 bases clipped from V and 4 bases from J, the junction kept 13 bases outside the gene matches. Here the CDR3 DNA reads TGTGCCAGCAGCTTAACCCCGGGACAGGGGAAACGAAGCTATGGCTACACCTTC. It is translated as CASSLTPGQGKRSYGYTF.

This clone was detected a few times. The V and J genes are TRBV2 and TRBJ2-5, with 7 bases matching TRBD2. CDR1 is SNHLY and CDR2 is FYNNEI in the germline V gene. The trim removed 1 base at V and 4 bases at J, leaving 21 bases unmatched. CDR3 length: 20 amino acids. CDR3 DNA: TGTGCCAGCAGTGAAGTGACGGGACTAAATATACGAGCACTCCTAGAGACCCAGTACTTC. Translation: CASSEVTGLNIRALLETQYF.

The chain carries TRBV7-9 and TRBJ1-2; D not resolved. Trimming pared 1 base from V and 7 bases from J, leaving 16 bases between. CDR3 size: 15 residues. Germline V gives CDR1 SEHNR, CDR2 FQNEAQ (reference sequence). The CDR3 bases are TGTGCCAGCAGCTTAGAGCGGGCAGGAATGGCTGGCTACACCTTC. It encodes CASSLERAGMAGYTF. The full variable domain, in which reference TRBV7-9 and TRBJ1-2 provide the parts outside the CDR3, is DTGVSQNPRHKITKRGQNVTFRCDPISEHNRLYWYRQTLGQGPEFLTYFQNEAQLEKSRLLSDRFSAERPKGSFSTLEIQRTEQGDSAMYLCASSLERAGMAGYTFGSGTRLTVV.

The V and J genes are TRBV5-8 and TRBJ2-3; 11 positions match TRBD2. Germline CDR1 and CDR2: SGHTS and YDEGEE. Germline trimming cut 0 bases from V and 2 bases from J; bases unmatched to any gene: 11. The CDR3 is 19 amino acids. CDR3 sequence reads: CASSLASVAGGPITDTQYF. The CDR3 bases are TGTGCCAGCAGCTTGGCCTCAGTAGCGGGGGGGCCGATCACAGATACGCAGTATTTT.

This chain joins TRBV27 and TRBJ1-6, with D perhaps TRBD1 (6 bases). The CDR3 spans 14 residues. The germline V gene encodes CDR1 MNHEY and CDR2 SMNVEV (reference sequence). The V gene lost 3 bases and the J gene lost 7 bases, with 10 bases spanning the gap. The CDR3 DNA follows: TGTGCCAGCAGTTTTGGACAGCCGAATTCACCCCTCCACTTT. The encoded protein is CASSFGQPNSPLHF.

The rearrangement links TRBV6-2 or TRBV6-3 to TRBJ2-1, with 8 bases that match TRBD2. The CDR3 covers 16 residues. V gave up 2 bases and J gave up 4 bases; unmatched junction bases: 7. The germline CDR1 and CDR2 sequences are MNHEY and SVGEGT. CDR3 residues: CASSYVIGGEYNEQFF. CDR3 in DNA: TGTGCCAGCAGTTACGTTATCGGGGGGGAATACAATGAGCAGTTCTTC.

The chain links TRBV14 to TRBJ1-3; D is uncertain. The germline gives CDR1 SGHDN, CDR2 FVKESK. With 0 bases removed from V and 4 bases from J, the gap between germline ends came to 13 bases. The CDR3 is made up of 16 amino acids. Here the CDR3 DNA reads TGTGCCAGCAGCCAAGATCCGGCAGGTCTGGGAAACACCATATATTTT. It yields the protein CASSQDPAGLGNTIYF. Full variable domain (missing parts from reference TRBV14 and TRBJ1-3): EAGVTQFPSHSVIEKGQTVTLRCDPISGHDNLYWYRRVMGKEIKFLLHFVKESKQDESGMPNNRFLAERTGGTYSTLKVQPAELEDSGVYFCASSQDPAGLGNTIYFGEGSWLTVV.